This entry is about one T cell receptor (beta chain). This sample is drawn from a study of cytomegalovirus exposure and HLA in healthy donors. The PCR had 60 Vbeta and 13 Jbeta primers. Profiled with immunoSEQ multiplex PCR; TCRdb holds only in-frame clones, not every one. The table lists around 130,000 clones, approximately 80% of them singletons. Material for sequencing was PBMCs. This sequence was found in a girl aged 2-10 years in good health and CMV-seronegative.

The chain's CDR3 is CASSVVGLAGSSYNEQFF. The DNA for the CDR3 is TGTGCCAGCAGCGTCGTAGGACTAGCGGGGAGCTCCTACAATGAGCAGTTCTTC. The chain is built from TRBV9 and TRBJ2-1, with 12 bases identical to TRBD2. Germline-derived CDR1 and CDR2 are SGDLS and YYNGEE. With 2 bases clipped from V and 0 bases from J, the junction kept 6 bases outside the gene matches. There are 18 residues in the CDR3.